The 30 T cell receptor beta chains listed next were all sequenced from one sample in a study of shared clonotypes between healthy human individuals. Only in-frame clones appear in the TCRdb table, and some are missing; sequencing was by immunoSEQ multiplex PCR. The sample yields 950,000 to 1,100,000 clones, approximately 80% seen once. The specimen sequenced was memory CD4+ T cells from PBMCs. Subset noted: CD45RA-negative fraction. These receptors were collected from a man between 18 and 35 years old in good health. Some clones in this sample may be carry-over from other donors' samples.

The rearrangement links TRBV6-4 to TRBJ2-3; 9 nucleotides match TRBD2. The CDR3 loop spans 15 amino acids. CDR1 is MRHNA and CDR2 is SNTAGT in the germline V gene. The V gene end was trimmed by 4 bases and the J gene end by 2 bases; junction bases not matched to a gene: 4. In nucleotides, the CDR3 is TGTGCCAGCAGTGTACTAGCGGGTTACACAGATACGCAGTATTTT. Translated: CASSVLAGYTDTQYF.

CDR3 loop: CASSFPRTGWDYGYTF. DNA for the CDR3: TGTGCCAGCAGTTTCCCTAGGACAGGGTGGGACTATGGCTACACCTTC. V gene TRBV21-1 combines with J gene TRBJ1-2; the table's TRBD1 call for D was not verified on the DNA. TRBV21-1 is assigned pseudogene status. The CDR3 runs 16 residues.

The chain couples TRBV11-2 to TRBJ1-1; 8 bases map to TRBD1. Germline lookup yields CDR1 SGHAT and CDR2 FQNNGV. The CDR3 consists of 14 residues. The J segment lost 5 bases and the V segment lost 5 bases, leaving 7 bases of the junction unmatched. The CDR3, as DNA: TGTGCCAGCAGCAGGACAGGGCAGGGGACTGAAGCTTTCTTT. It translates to CASSRTGQGTEAFF.

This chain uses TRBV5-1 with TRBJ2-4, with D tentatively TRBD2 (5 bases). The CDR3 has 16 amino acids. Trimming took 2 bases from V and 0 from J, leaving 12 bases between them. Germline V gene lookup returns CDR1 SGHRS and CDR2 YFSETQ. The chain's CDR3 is CASSLAAGLAKNIQYF. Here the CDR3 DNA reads TGCGCCAGCAGCTTAGCTGCCGGACTAGCCAAAAACATTCAGTACTTC.

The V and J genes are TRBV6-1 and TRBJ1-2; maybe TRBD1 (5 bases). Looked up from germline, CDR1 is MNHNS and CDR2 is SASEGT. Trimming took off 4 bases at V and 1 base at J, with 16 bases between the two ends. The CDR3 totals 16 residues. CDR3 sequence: CASSVSPGTVNYGYTF. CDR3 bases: TGTGCCAGCAGTGTGTCCCCCGGGACGGTTAACTATGGCTACACCTTC.

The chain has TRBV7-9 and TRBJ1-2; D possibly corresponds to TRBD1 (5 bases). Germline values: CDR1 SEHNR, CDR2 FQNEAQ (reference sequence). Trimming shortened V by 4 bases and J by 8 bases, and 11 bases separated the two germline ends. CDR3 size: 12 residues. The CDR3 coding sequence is TGTGCCAGCAGCTCCCACGGGGACGGCTACACCTTC. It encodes CASSSHGDGYTF.

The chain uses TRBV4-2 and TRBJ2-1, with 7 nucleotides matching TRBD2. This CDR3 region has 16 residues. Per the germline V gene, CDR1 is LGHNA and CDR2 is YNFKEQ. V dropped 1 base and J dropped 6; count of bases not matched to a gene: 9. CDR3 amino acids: CASSQGDRGRANEQFF. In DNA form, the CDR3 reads TGTGCCAGCAGCCAAGGTGACCGCGGGAGAGCCAATGAGCAGTTCTTC.

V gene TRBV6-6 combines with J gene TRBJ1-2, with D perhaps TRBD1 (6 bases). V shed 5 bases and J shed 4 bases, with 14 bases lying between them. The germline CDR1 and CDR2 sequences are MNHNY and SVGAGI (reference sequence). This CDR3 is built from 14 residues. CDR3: CASSQSGTSYGYTF. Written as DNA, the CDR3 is TGTGCCAGCAGTCAATCCGGGACAAGCTATGGCTACACCTTC.

CDR3 coding DNA: TGTGCCAGCAGTGAGTGGAGGGACAATCAGCCCCAGCATTTT. Its translation is CASSEWRDNQPQHF. V usage is TRBV2 and J usage is TRBJ1-5; no firm D call. Between the trimmed V and J ends, which lost 3 bases and 3 bases, there was a span of 9 bases. CDR3 length: 14 residues. CDR1 and CDR2 (germline): SNHLY, FYNNEI.

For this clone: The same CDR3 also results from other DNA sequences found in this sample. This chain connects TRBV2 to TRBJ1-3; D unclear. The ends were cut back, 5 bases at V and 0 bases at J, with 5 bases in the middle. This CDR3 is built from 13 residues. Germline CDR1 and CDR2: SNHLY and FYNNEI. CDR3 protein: CASSLNSGNTIYF. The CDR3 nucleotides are TGTGCCAGCAGTTTGAACTCTGGAAACACCATATATTTT.

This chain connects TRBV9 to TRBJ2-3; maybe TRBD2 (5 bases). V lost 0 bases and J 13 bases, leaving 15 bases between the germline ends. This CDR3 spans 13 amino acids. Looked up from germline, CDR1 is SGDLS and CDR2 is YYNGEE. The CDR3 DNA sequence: TGTGCCAGCAGCGTAGACACTAGGACCCTCGAGTATTTT. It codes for CASSVDTRTLEYF.

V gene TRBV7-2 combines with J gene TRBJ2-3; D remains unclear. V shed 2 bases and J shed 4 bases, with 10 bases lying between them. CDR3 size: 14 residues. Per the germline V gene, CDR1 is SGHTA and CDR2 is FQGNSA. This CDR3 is CASSLRDGSDTQYF. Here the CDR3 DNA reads TGTGCCAGCAGCTTAAGAGACGGGTCAGATACGCAGTATTTT. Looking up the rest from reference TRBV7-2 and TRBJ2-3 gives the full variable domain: GAGVSQSPSNKVTEKGKDVELRCDPISGHTALYWYRQSLGQGLEFLIYFQGNSAPDKSGLPSDRFSAERTGGSVSTLTIQRTQQEDSAVYLCASSLRDGSDTQYFGPGTRLTVL.

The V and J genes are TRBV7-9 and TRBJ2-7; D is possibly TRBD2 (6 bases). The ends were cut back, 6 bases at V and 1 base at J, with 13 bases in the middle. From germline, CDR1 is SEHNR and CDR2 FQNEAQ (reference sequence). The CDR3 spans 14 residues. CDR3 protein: CASRSTSTSYEQYF. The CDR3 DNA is TGTGCCAGCAGGTCGACTAGTACTTCCTACGAGCAGTACTTC.

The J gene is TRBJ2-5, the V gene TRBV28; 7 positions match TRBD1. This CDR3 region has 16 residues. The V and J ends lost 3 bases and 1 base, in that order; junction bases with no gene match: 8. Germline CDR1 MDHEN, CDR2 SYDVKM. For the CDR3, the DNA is TGTGCCAGCAGTTTGGGGCTTGGGACAGCCCAAGAGACCCAGTACTTC. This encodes CASSLGLGTAQETQYF.

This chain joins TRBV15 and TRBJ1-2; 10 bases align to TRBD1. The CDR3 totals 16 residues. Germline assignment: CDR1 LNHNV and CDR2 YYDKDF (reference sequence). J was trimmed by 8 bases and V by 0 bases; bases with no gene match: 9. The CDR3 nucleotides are TGTGCCACCAGCAGAGACACGAAAGGACAGGGGGGCGGCTACACCTTC. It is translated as CATSRDTKGQGGGYTF.

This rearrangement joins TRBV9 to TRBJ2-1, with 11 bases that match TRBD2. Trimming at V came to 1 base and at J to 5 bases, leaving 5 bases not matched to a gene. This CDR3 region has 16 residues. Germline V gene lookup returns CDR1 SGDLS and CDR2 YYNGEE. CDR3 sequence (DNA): TGTGCCAGCAGCGTAAGGGGACTAGCGGCAGACAATGAGCAGTTCTTC. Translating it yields CASSVRGLAADNEQFF.

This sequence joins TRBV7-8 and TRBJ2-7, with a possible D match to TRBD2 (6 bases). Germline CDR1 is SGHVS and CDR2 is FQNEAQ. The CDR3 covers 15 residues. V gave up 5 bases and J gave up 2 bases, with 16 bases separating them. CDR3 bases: TGTGCCAGCAGCAAGACTAGAGCGGTTACCTACGAGCAGTACTTC. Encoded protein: CASSKTRAVTYEQYF.

CDR3 DNA sequence: TGTGCCAGCAGACACCGGGACATGGCCTACGAGCAGTACTTC. Amino acids: CASRHRDMAYEQYF. The J gene is TRBJ2-7, the V gene TRBV6-5; weak D call: TRBD1 (6 bases). The germline V gene has CDR1 MNHEY and CDR2 SVGAGI. The V and J ends lost 6 bases and 2 bases respectively, with 14 bases between them. The CDR3 runs to 14 residues.

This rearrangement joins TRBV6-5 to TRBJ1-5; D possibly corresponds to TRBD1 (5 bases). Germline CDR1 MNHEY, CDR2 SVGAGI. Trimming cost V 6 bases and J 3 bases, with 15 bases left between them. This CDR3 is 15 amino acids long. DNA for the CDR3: TGTGCCAGCAGGTCCCTCGGGGGTTACAATCAGCCCCAGCATTTT. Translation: CASRSLGGYNQPQHF.

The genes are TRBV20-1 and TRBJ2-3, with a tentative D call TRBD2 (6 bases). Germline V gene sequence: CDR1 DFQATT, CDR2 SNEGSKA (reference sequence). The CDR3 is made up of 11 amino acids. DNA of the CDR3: TGCAGCGGGAGTGTCTCAGATACGCAGTATTTT. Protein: CSGSVSDTQYF.

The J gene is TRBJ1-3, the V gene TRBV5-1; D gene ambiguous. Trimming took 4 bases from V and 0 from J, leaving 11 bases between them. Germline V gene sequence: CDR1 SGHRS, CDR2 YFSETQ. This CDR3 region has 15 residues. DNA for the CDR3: TGCGCCAGCAGCGCGGGAGCCGGCTCTGGAAACACCATATATTTT. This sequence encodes CASSAGAGSGNTIYF.

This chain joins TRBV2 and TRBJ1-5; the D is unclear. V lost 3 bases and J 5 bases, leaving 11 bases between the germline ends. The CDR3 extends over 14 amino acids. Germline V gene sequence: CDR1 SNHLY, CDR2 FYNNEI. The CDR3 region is CASSDKNFDQPQHF. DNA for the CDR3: TGTGCCAGCAGTGATAAAAATTTCGATCAGCCCCAGCATTTT.

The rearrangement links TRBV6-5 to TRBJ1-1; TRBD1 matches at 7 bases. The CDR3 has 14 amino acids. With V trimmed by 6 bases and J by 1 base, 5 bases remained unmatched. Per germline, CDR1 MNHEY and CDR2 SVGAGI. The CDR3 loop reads CASSPRGTNTEAFF. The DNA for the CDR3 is TGTGCCAGCAGCCCCAGGGGGACGAACACTGAAGCTTTCTTT.

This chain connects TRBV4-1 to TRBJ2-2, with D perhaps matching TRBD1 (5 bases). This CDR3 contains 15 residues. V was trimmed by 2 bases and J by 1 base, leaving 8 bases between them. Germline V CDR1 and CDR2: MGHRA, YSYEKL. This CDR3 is CASSQKDKNTGELFF. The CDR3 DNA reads TGCGCCAGCAGCCAAAAGGACAAGAACACCGGGGAGCTGTTTTTT.

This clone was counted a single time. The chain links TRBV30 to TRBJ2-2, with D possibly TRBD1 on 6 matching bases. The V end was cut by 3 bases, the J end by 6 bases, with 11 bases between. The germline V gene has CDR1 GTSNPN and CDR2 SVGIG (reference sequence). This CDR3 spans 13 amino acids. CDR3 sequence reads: CAWRARTAGELFF. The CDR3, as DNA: TGTGCCTGGAGAGCTAGGACAGCCGGGGAGCTGTTTTTT.

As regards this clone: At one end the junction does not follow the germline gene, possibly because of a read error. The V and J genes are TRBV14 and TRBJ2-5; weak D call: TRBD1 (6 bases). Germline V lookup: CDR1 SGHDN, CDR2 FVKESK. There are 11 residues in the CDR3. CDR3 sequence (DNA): TGTGCCAGCAGCGAAGAGGGGGCCCAGTACTTC. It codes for CASSEEGAQYF. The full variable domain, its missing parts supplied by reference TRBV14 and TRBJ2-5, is EAGVTQFPSHSVIEKGQTVTLRCDPISGHDNLYWYRRVMGKEIKFLLHFVKESKQDESGMPNNRFLAERTGGTYSTLKVQPAELEDSGVYFCASSEEGAQYFGPGTRLLVL.

The CDR3 loop reads CALGSTNTGELFF. CDR3 nucleotides: TGTGCCCTCGGGTCTACGAACACCGGGGAGCTGTTTTTT. V gene TRBV6-6 combines with J gene TRBJ2-2; D ambiguous. In germline, CDR1 is MNHNY, CDR2 SVGAGI (reference sequence). Trimming removed 11 bases at V and 0 bases at J, with 10 bases between. The CDR3 runs to 13 residues.

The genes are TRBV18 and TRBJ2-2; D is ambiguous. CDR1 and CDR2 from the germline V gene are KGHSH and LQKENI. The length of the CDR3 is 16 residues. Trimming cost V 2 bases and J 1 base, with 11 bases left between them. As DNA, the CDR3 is TGTGCCAGCTCACCAGATGCCACAAGGAACACCGGGGAGCTGTTTTTT. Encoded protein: CASSPDATRNTGELFF.

The CDR3 nucleotides read TGTGCCAGCAGCTTACGGGAGAGCGGGTCCTACGAGCAGTACTTC. Its translation is CASSLRESGSYEQYF. The rearrangement joins TRBV7-9 to TRBJ2-7; a possible D gene is TRBD2 (6 bases). CDR3 length: 15 residues. CDR1 is SEHNR, CDR2 FQNEAQ, per germline (reference sequence). V shed 2 bases and J shed 1 base, with 12 bases lying between them.

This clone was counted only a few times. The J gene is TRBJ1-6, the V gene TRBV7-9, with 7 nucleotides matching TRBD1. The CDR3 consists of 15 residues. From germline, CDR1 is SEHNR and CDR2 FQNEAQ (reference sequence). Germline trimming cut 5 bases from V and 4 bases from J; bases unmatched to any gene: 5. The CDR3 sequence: CASSPGTVYNSPLHF. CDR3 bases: TGTGCCAGCAGCCCCGGGACAGTATATAATTCACCCCTCCACTTT.